This T cell receptor delta chain was sequenced during a study of gamma-delta T cells after stem cell transplantation. TCRdb repeated clone calling on the RT-PCR reads with CATT. The sample consists of 2,000 to 2,500 delta-chain clones, about 19% of them appearing once. The CDR3 is 23 amino acids. Germline CDR1 reads TSWWSYY; CDR2 reads QGS. Between the trimmed V and J ends, which lost 5 bases and 1 base, there was a span of 38 bases. The sequenced material came from gamma-delta T cells. This TCR was recovered from a human donor. It is not recorded whose cells these are; they may come from a transplant donor. V is TRDV1 and J is TRDJ1; D may match TRDD2 or TRDD3 (7 bases each). CDR3 region: CALGHPHGFPTLLGDPFTDKLIF. The CDR3 nucleotides are TGTGCTCTTGGGCACCCCCACGGGTTTCCTACGTTGTTGGGGGACCCCTTCACCGATAAACTCATCTTT.